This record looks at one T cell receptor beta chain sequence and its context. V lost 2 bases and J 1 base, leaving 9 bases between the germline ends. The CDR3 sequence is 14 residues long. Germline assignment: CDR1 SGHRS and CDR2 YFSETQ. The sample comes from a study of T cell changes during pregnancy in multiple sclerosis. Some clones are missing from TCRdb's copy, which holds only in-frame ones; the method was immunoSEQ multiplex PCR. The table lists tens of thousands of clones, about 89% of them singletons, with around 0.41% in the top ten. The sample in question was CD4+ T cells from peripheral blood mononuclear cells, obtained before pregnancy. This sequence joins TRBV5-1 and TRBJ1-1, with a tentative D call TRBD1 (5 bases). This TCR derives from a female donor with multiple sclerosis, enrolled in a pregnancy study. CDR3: CASSFRGENTEAFF. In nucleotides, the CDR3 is TGCGCCAGCAGCTTCCGGGGGGAGAACACTGAAGCTTTCTTT.